A single sample is the source of the 14 T cell receptor beta chains below, sequenced in a study of blood T cells in healthy people across ages. Sample-barcoded 5' priming and a J-beta primer mix drove a second PCR of 7 to 11 cycles. Via MiXCR, TCRdb re-called the 5' RACE reads, giving one row per CDR3 protein. The table has under 1,000,000 distinct CDR3 sequences, 35% to 40% seen once. Sequenced material: blood. The origin of the receptors is a man between 18 and 29 years old in good health.

This clonotype was detected a few times. The genes are TRBV6-2 or TRBV6-3 and TRBJ2-7; 9 nucleotides align to TRBD2. This CDR3 contains 15 residues. With 3 bases clipped from V and 7 bases from J, the junction kept 10 bases outside the gene matches. The germline V gene encodes CDR1 MNHEY and CDR2 SVGEGT. This CDR3 is CASSYERGDLNEQYF. CDR3 nucleotide sequence: TGTGCCAGCAGTTATGAGCGGGGGGATCTCAATGAGCAGTACTTC.

This rearrangement joins TRBV2 to TRBJ2-3; D uncertain. Per the germline V gene, CDR1 is SNHLY and CDR2 is FYNNEI. V was trimmed by 4 bases and J by 5 bases, leaving 7 bases between them. This CDR3 is built from 12 residues. CDR3 residues: CASSGWGDTQYF. For the CDR3, the DNA is TGTGCCAGCAGTGGTTGGGGAGATACGCAGTATTTT.

A few counts support this clonotype. The rearrangement joins TRBV5-1 to TRBJ2-7; TRBD1 or TRBD2 may be the D gene (5 bases each). Germline V gene sequence: CDR1 SGHRS, CDR2 YFSETQ. The CDR3 sequence is 16 residues long. Deletions cut 1 base from V and 1 base from J, with 15 bases between. CDR3 residues: CASSLSTGQSSYEQYF. CDR3 sequence (DNA): TGCGCCAGCAGCTTGTCTACGGGGCAGAGTTCCTACGAGCAGTACTTC.

This clonotype was counted only a few times. This sequence joins TRBV6-5 and TRBJ2-1; D remains ambiguous. CDR3 length: 16 amino acids. Germline V gene data show CDR1 as MNHEY and CDR2 as SVGAGI. V lost 0 bases and J lost 9, with 18 bases in between. CDR3 coding DNA: TGTGCCAGCAGTTACTCGAAAAAGGCGAGTCGTCTTGAGCAGTTCTTC. It encodes CASSYSKKASRLEQFF.

This chain joins TRBV10-3 and TRBJ2-2, with D maybe TRBD2 (6 bases). Deletions cut 9 bases from V and 0 bases from J, with 23 bases between. The CDR3 length is 18 residues. CDR1 is ENHRY, CDR2 SYGVKD, per germline. The CDR3 loop reads CAIRGLGGAHANTGELFF. The CDR3 DNA follows: TGTGCCATTAGAGGTCTTGGAGGGGCTCACGCGAACACCGGGGAGCTGTTTTTT.

CDR3 sequence reads: CASSQLASSNIQYF. CDR3 in DNA: TGCGCCAGCAGCCAACTAGCGAGTTCGAACATTCAGTACTTC. The chain employs TRBV4-3 and TRBJ2-4; maybe TRBD2 (6 bases). The V and J ends lost 2 bases and 7 bases respectively, with 12 bases between them. Germline CDR1 reads LGHNA; CDR2 reads YSLEER. The CDR3 consists of 14 residues.

This clonotype was found once. V gene TRBV7-2 combines with J gene TRBJ1-5; a weak D match, TRBD1 (6 bases). V was trimmed by 7 bases and J by 0 bases, leaving 19 bases between them. There are 17 residues in the CDR3. The germline CDR1 and CDR2 sequences are SGHTA and FQGNSA. CDR3 residues: CASTIVGGGNSNQPQHF. For the CDR3, the DNA is TGTGCCAGCACCATCGTGGGGGGGGGCAATAGCAATCAGCCCCAGCATTTT.

This clonotype showed up just a few times. V is TRBV20-1 and J is TRBJ2-4, with TRBD1 matching over 7 bases. The junction had 8 bases not matched to a gene; V was cut back by 3 bases and J by 6 bases. CDR3 length: 14 amino acids. Germline-derived CDR1 and CDR2 are DFQATT and SNEGSKA (reference sequence). The CDR3 bases are TGCAGTGCTAGGAACAGGGGCAAGGGAAACATTCAGTACTTC. Translated: CSARNRGKGNIQYF.

This rearrangement joins TRBV5-1 to TRBJ2-3, with D tentatively TRBD2 (6 bases). The V end lost 5 bases, the J end lost 3 bases, and 10 bases lay between the germline ends. The CDR3 has 13 residues. From germline, CDR1 is SGHRS and CDR2 YFSETQ. The CDR3: CASRPAGTDTQYF. The CDR3 DNA is TGCGCCAGCAGGCCGGCGGGGACAGATACGCAGTATTTT.

The J gene is TRBJ2-5, the V gene TRBV7-9; weak D call: TRBD2 (6 bases). The germline CDR1 and CDR2 sequences are SEHNR and FQNEAQ (reference sequence). V lost 2 bases to trimming and J lost 2 bases, with 12 bases between them. The CDR3 runs to 15 residues. The DNA of the CDR3 is TGTGCCAGCAGCTTATCAGGACTACAGCAAGAGACCCAGTACTTC. This encodes CASSLSGLQQETQYF.

V usage is TRBV2 and J usage is TRBJ2-1; D gene unclear. There are 10 residues in the CDR3. Germline CDR1 reads SNHLY; CDR2 reads FYNNEI. With 6 bases removed from V and 9 bases from J, the gap between germline ends came to 6 bases. The DNA for the CDR3 is TGTGCCAGCAGGAGTCGTGAGCAGTTCTTC. This encodes CASRSREQFF.

V gene TRBV10-3 combines with J gene TRBJ1-1; possibly TRBD1 for D (5 bases). The CDR3 consists of 16 residues. Germline-derived CDR1 and CDR2 are ENHRY and SYGVKD. Trimming took 0 bases from V and 6 from J, leaving 17 bases between them. The CDR3 loop reads CAISESEEGRGAEAFF. In nucleotides, the CDR3 is TGTGCCATCAGTGAGTCGGAGGAGGGCAGAGGGGCTGAAGCTTTCTTT.

At least ten counts were recorded for this clonotype. The V gene is TRBV4-2, the J gene TRBJ2-5, with D unclear. CDR1 and CDR2 (germline): LGHNA, YNFKEQ. V lost 1 base, J lost 2 bases, and 11 bases lay in between. This CDR3 spans 15 amino acids. The CDR3 sequence is CASSQGGPIQETQYF. The CDR3 DNA reads as TGTGCCAGCAGCCAAGGGGGTCCCATACAAGAGACCCAGTACTTC.

The chain couples TRBV20-1 to TRBJ2-1; TRBD2 matches 12 bases. The CDR3 runs to 15 residues. Looked up from germline, CDR1 is DFQATT and CDR2 is SNEGSKA (reference sequence). With V trimmed by 2 bases and J by 8 bases, 7 bases remained unmatched. For the CDR3, the DNA is TGCAGTGCTAGATCGACTAGCGGGGGTCGTCATGAGCAGTTCTTC. Its translation is CSARSTSGGRHEQFF.